Following are 3 T cell receptor beta chains from one sample sequenced in a study of blood T cell repertoires in COVID-19 (dated by TCRdb to about 2020). The library was made by the immunoSEQ multiplex PCR assay. The table comes from immuneACCESS by way of TCRdb, which keeps in-frame sequences with V and J called. Part of the clones is missing from these tables; in studies checked, under half for an unresolved V gene and the rest for unknown reasons. The sample table shows about 150,000 clones, and approximately 84% are seen once. Jointly, the top ten make up roughly 2.2% of the sample. The material sequenced was peripheral blood. All receptors derive from a man aged 70 or older with acute or convalescent COVID-19.

Many counts were recorded for this clone. The V gene is TRBV28, the J gene TRBJ2-7; D perhaps matches TRBD1 (6 bases). CDR1 and CDR2 (germline): MDHEN, SYDVKM. This CDR3 comprises 13 residues. The germline V and J ends were trimmed by 8 bases and 2 bases, with 13 bases remaining between them. The chain's CDR3 is CASWLGATYEQYF. CDR3 nucleotides: TGTGCCAGCTGGTTGGGGGCCACCTACGAGCAGTACTTC.

This chain joins TRBV23-1 and TRBJ1-5; no definite D call. TRBV23-1 is annotated as an ORF whose role is uncertain. The length of the CDR3 is 16 residues. Deletions cut 0 bases from V and 6 bases from J, with 15 bases between. CDR3 in DNA: TGCGCCAGCAGTCAATCGGGGAGGCGGCTCAGTCAGCCCCAGCATTTT. It specifies CASSQSGRRLSQPQHF.

The rearrangement links TRBV4-1 to TRBJ2-1; TRBD2 aligns across 8 bases. The CDR3 has 15 amino acids. In germline, CDR1 is MGHRA, CDR2 YSYEKL. Trimming removed 2 bases from V and 10 bases from J; junction bases left unmatched: 10. CDR3 sequence: CASSQTAGGPREQFF. CDR3 DNA: TGCGCCAGCAGCCAAACCGCGGGAGGTCCAAGGGAGCAGTTCTTC.